This TCR beta chain was observed in a study of shared clonotypes between healthy human individuals. Study-level results: Apart from blood, nothing was sampled; tissue repertoires likely differ.

CDR3 length: 16 amino acids. Germline V gives CDR1 SGHNT, CDR2 YYREEE (reference sequence). The ends were cut back, 0 bases at V and 4 bases at J, with 11 bases in the middle. Assay used: immunoSEQ multiplex PCR; TCRdb lists only in-frame clones, some missing. This table has about 2.3 million clones, over 90% appearing once. It was into CD45RA+ naive and CD45RA-negative memory subsets that the CD4+ cells were split. Remarks on this clone: Its antigen is unknown.

Sequencing was done on a sample of naive CD4+ T cells from PBMCs. Indicated subset: CD45RA+ positively selected. J is TRBJ2-6 and V is TRBV5-4; D is undetermined. The sequence was obtained from a man aged 18 to 35 in good health. Some clones in this sample may be carry-over from other donors' samples. CDR3 amino acids: CASSLGSAPGANVLTF. CDR3 sequence (DNA): TGTGCCAGCAGCTTGGGATCGGCCCCAGGGGCCAACGTCCTGACTTTC.